The TCR beta chain described here comes from a study of OX40 agonist ivuxolimab in advanced cancers. Study in general: Intravenous ivuxolimab was administered to patients every 2 weeks at 0.01 to 10 mg/kg. Study outcomes and limitations: At doses 0.1 to 3.0 mg/kg, CD4+ and CD8+ clones expanded.

V lost 8 bases to trimming and J lost 6 bases; unmatched junction nucleotides: 8. CDR3 size: 14 residues. The germline gives CDR1 SNHLY, CDR2 FYNNEI. Individuals having autoimmune disease history or systemic immunosuppression were not enrolled. The data were produced by immunoSEQ multiplex PCR, yet TCRdb's version contains in-frame clones alone and is incomplete. Among about 92,000 clones listed, roughly 93% were seen once. A remark on this clone: What it binds is unknown.

The rearrangement joins TRBV2 to TRBJ2-1, with TRBD1 matching over 9 bases. The receptor comes from an adult with an advanced solid tumor such as melanoma, head and neck, liver or kidney cancer. Sequenced here: CD4+ or CD8+ T cells sorted from blood, sampled in a trial of the OX40 agonist ivuxolimab. The CDR3 DNA sequence: TGTGCCAGCTCGTCCAACAGGGGGCTCAATGAGCAGTTCTTC. Translating it yields CASSSNRGLNEQFF.